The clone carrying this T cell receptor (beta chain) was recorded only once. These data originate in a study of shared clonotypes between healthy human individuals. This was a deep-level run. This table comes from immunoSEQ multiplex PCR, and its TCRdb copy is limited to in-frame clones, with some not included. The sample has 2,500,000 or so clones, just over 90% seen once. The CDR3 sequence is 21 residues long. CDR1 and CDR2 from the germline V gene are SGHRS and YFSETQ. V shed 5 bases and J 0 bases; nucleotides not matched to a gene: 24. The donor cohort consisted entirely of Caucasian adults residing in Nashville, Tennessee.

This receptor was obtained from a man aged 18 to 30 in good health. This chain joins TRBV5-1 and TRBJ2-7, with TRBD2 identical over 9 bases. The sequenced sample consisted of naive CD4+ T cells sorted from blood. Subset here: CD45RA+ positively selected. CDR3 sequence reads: CASSEAHPIALAGSSSYEQYF. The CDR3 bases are TGCGCCAGCAGTGAAGCTCACCCTATAGCGCTAGCGGGGAGTAGCTCCTACGAGCAGTACTTC.